Listed here are 13 T cell receptor beta chains from one sample, sequenced in a study of cytomegalovirus exposure and HLA in healthy donors. PCR was performed using 60 Vbeta and 13 Jbeta primers. Sequenced by immunoSEQ multiplex PCR; TCRdb stores in-frame clones only, minus some. The data show approximately 190,000 clones, 65% to 85% seen once. Source material: PBMCs. These receptors were obtained from a man aged 35 to 55 in good health and CMV-seropositive.

This clone was seen a single time. CDR3 coding DNA: TGTGCCAGCAGCTTGGCGAGGGGACCTCTGGGAGGAGAGACCCAGTACTTC. Protein: CASSLARGPLGGETQYF. The chain is built from TRBV5-6 and TRBJ2-5; D may be TRBD2 (6 bases). The CDR3 is made up of 17 amino acids. The germline CDR1 and CDR2 sequences are SGHDT and YYEEEE. V lost 0 bases and J 4 bases, leaving 19 bases between the germline ends.

V is TRBV6-4 and J is TRBJ1-5; D may be TRBD1 (5 bases). The CDR3 runs to 17 residues. The V gene's germline CDR1 is MRHNA and CDR2 SNTAGT. The V end lost 3 bases, the J end lost 5 bases, and 20 bases lay between the germline ends. The CDR3 reads CASSDEQGGSWDQPQHF. The CDR3 region has the DNA TGTGCCAGCAGTGATGAGCAGGGTGGGTCGTGGGATCAGCCCCAGCATTTT.

This chain joins TRBV5-1 and TRBJ1-4; 8 bases line up with TRBD1. CDR1 and CDR2 (germline): SGHRS, YFSETQ. The CDR3 length is 14 residues. The ends lost 4 bases at V and 8 bases at J; junction bases unmatched: 7. CDR3 in DNA: TGCGCCAGCAGCCGGACAGGGTTTGGCGAAAAACTGTTTTTT. Protein: CASSRTGFGEKLFF.

This clone appeared a single time. This rearrangement joins TRBV5-4 to TRBJ2-7; the match to TRBD1 covers 8 bases. CDR1 is SGHNT and CDR2 is YYREEE in the germline V gene (reference sequence). V shed 0 bases and J 1 base; nucleotides not matched to a gene: 6. The CDR3 is 16 amino acids. CDR3 sequence: CASSLAGTGQSYEQYF. The CDR3 DNA reads TGTGCCAGCAGCTTGGCCGGGACAGGACAATCCTACGAGCAGTACTTC.

This rearrangement joins TRBV5-1 to TRBJ1-4; D is unresolved. The length of the CDR3 is 14 residues. Germline values: CDR1 SGHRS, CDR2 YFSETQ. V gave up 1 base and J gave up 3 bases, with 7 bases separating them. The CDR3 is CASSLSVPNEKLFF. CDR3 DNA: TGCGCCAGCAGCTTGTCAGTACCTAATGAAAAACTGTTTTTT.

The chain is built from TRBV19 and TRBJ2-7, with 8 bases matching TRBD1. V was pared by 3 bases and J by 8 bases, with 12 bases of the junction left unmatched. The CDR3 extends over 15 amino acids. The V gene's germline CDR1 is LNHDA and CDR2 SQIVND (reference sequence). The CDR3 here is CASSMKGQDAPKQYF. CDR3 nucleotide sequence: TGTGCCAGTAGTATGAAGGGACAGGATGCCCCCAAGCAGTACTTC.

Note on this clone: This specimen includes other DNA sequences encoding the same CDR3. The rearrangement joins TRBV5-1 to TRBJ2-7; 9 bases are a match to TRBD2. The V gene's germline CDR1 is SGHRS and CDR2 YFSETQ. The CDR3 runs to 14 residues. V was pared by 2 bases and J by 4 bases, with 4 bases of the junction left unmatched. The CDR3 spells CASSFSSGTYEQYF. In nucleotides, the CDR3 is TGCGCCAGCAGCTTCTCTAGCGGGACTTACGAGCAGTACTTC. Full variable domain (outside the CDR3, taken from reference TRBV5-1 and TRBJ2-7): KAGVTQTPRYLIKTRGQQVTLSCSPISGHRSVSWYQQTPGQGLQFLFEYFSETQRNKGNFPGRFSGRQFSNSRSEMNVSTLELGDSALYLCASSFSSGTYEQYFGPGTRLTVT.

The V gene is TRBV29-1, the J gene TRBJ2-5; TRBD2 might be the D (5 bases). This CDR3 is built from 11 residues. The germline gives CDR1 SQVTM, CDR2 ANQGSEA. V was cut by 4 bases and J by 7 bases, with 10 bases left in between. The CDR3 sequence: CSVAAGGTQYF. The CDR3 DNA reads TGCAGCGTTGCGGCTGGAGGGACCCAGTACTTC.

CDR3 coding DNA: TGTGCCAGCACCGCCAGGGGGATTTTGGCCGGGGAGCTGTTTTTT. Encoded protein: CASTARGILAGELFF. This chain uses TRBV28 with TRBJ2-2; 7 nucleotides agree with TRBD1. Looked up from germline, CDR1 is MDHEN and CDR2 is SYDVKM. J gave up 6 bases and V 7 bases, and 11 bases lay outside the gene matches. The length of the CDR3 is 15 residues.

The chain has TRBV7-9 and TRBJ1-2; the match to TRBD1 covers 11 bases. CDR3 length equals 13 residues. Germline CDR1 is SEHNR and CDR2 is FQNEAQ (reference sequence). With 5 bases clipped from V and 5 bases from J, the junction kept 1 base outside the gene matches. For the CDR3, the DNA is TGTGCCAGCAGCGGACAGGGGGCGTATGGCTACACCTTC. This sequence encodes CASSGQGAYGYTF. Drawing the rest from reference TRBV7-9 and TRBJ1-2, the complete variable domain is DTGVSQNPRHKITKRGQNVTFRCDPISEHNRLYWYRQTLGQGPEFLTYFQNEAQLEKSRLLSDRFSAERPKGSFSTLEIQRTEQGDSAMYLCASSGQGAYGYTFGSGTRLTVV.

The CDR3 here is CASSLEQATKGYTF. The CDR3 coding sequence is TGTGCCAGCAGCTTAGAACAGGCTACCAAAGGCTACACCTTC. This chain links TRBV11-2 with TRBJ1-2, with a tentative D call TRBD1 (5 bases). This CDR3 has 14 amino acids. Trimming removed 0 bases from V and 8 bases from J, with 13 bases in between. The germline gives CDR1 SGHAT, CDR2 FQNNGV.

This clone was detected once. The chain couples TRBV5-5 to TRBJ1-3, with D perhaps matching TRBD1 (6 bases). Trimming left V 0 bases short and J 4 bases short, with 14 bases between. The length of the CDR3 is 16 residues. Germline lookup yields CDR1 SGHKS and CDR2 YYEKEE (reference sequence). For the CDR3, the DNA is TGTGCCAGCAGCTTGGAAACAGGGCGGGGGGGAAACACCATATATTTT. As protein: CASSLETGRGGNTIYF.

This clone has just one count. V is TRBV2 and J is TRBJ2-6; D is possibly TRBD1 (6 bases). V lost 4 bases, J lost 1 base, and 8 bases lay in between. CDR1 SNHLY and CDR2 FYNNEI come from the germline V gene. This CDR3 has 15 residues. The CDR3 spells CASSVQGSGANVLTF. CDR3 sequence (DNA): TGTGCCAGCAGTGTTCAGGGGTCTGGGGCCAACGTCCTGACTTTC.